The sequence of this T cell receptor (beta chain) was determined in a study of PD-1 blockade in classical Hodgkin lymphoma. Documented time point: cycle 4 day 1 (C4D1), after five to seven weeks of nivolumab. Every patient experienced relapse after autologous stem cell transplantation, and brentuximab vedotin exposure varied. The repertoire was sequenced with immunoSEQ multiplex PCR; TCRdb's copy has only in-frame clones and lacks some. This table has 15,000 to 20,000 clones, 83% appearing once. This specimen consisted of peripheral blood mononuclear cells (PBMCs), obtained before the fourth cycle of nivolumab. The receptor was isolated from a human donor with classical Hodgkin lymphoma.

Written as DNA, the CDR3 is TGCGCCAGCAGCCAAGAAGGGCAGATGAACACTGAAGCTTTCTTT. Protein: CASSQEGQMNTEAFF. The rearrangement uses TRBV4-1 and TRBJ1-1; D gene uncertain. V lost 0 bases, J lost 0 bases, and 8 bases lay in between. CDR1 is MGHRA and CDR2 is YSYEKL in the germline V gene. This CDR3 has 15 amino acids.